The 15 T cell receptor beta chains presented below share a single source sample, sequenced in a study of T cells in Graves' hyperthyroidism and ophthalmopathy (dated by TCRdb to 2018 to 2020). The library was prepared using multiplex PCR. Sequencing relied on an Illumina HiSeq 2000. TCR beta CDR3 regions were amplified from RNA transcripts. The TCR CDR3 was subjected to a first round of RT-PCR using the HTBI primer set and the Qiagen OneStep RT-PCR kit. The public reads were reanalyzed by TCRdb: fastp trimming at Q25, MiXCR alignment, in-frame beta chains only. When rows share a CDR3 protein, they turn into one entry using the most common DNA and genes. The table for this sample lists 450,000 to 600,000 distinct CDR3 sequences; about 14% of them were counted only once. Of the sample, approximately 14% is held by the ten largest clones. Sequenced: blood. These receptor sequences come from a woman between 40 and 55 years old with Graves' hyperthyroidism.

This chain joins TRBV7-2 and TRBJ1-4; D not certain. This CDR3 is built from 14 residues. Germline lookup yields CDR1 SGHTA and CDR2 FQGNSA. Deletions cut 6 bases from V and 8 bases from J, with 16 bases between. CDR3 coding DNA: TGTGCCAGCAGTCCGGATAGGCCCGACGAAAAACTGTTTTTT. It translates to CASSPDRPDEKLFF.

Only a few counts were recorded for this clonotype. V is TRBV2 and J is TRBJ1-5; 7 nucleotides align to TRBD1. The V and J ends lost 2 bases and 7 bases, in that order; junction bases with no gene match: 8. Germline values: CDR1 SNHLY, CDR2 FYNNEI. The length of the CDR3 is 15 residues. DNA of the CDR3: TGTGCCAGCAGTGAACTCTTGGGCAGGGGGCAGCCCCAGCATTTT. The encoded protein is CASSELLGRGQPQHF. Complete variable domain (other parts from reference TRBV2 and TRBJ1-5): EPEVTQTPSHQVTQMGQEVILRCVPISNHLYFYWYRQILGQKVEFLVSFYNNEISEKSEIFDDQFSVERPDGSNFTLKIRSTKLEDSAMYFCASSELLGRGQPQHFGDGTRLSIL.

The chain links TRBV10-2 to TRBJ2-3; a weak D match, TRBD1 (6 bases). V dropped 6 bases and J dropped 6 bases, with 19 bases sitting between them. CDR1 is WSHSY, CDR2 SAAADI, per germline. There are 15 residues in the CDR3. In nucleotides, the CDR3 is TGCGCCAGCAGCCTAGGACAGAACCTTCGGGATACGCAGTATTTT. Residues: CASSLGQNLRDTQYF.

The table lists this clonotype with a few counts. The chain links TRBV7-9 to TRBJ2-7; 8 bases match TRBD2. The V segment lost 4 bases and the J segment 3 bases; nucleotides outside the gene matches: 11. Germline lookup yields CDR1 SEHNR and CDR2 FQNEAQ (reference sequence). This CDR3 contains 16 residues. The CDR3 DNA is TGTGCCAGCAGCTCCATAAGCGGGAGTAACCTCTACGAGCAGTACTTC. This encodes CASSSISGSNLYEQYF.

The V and J genes are TRBV30 and TRBJ1-6; D may be TRBD1 (5 bases). This CDR3 spans 12 amino acids. Germline CDR1 GTSNPN, CDR2 SVGIG (reference sequence). The germline V and J ends were trimmed by 2 bases and 12 bases, with 11 bases remaining between them. In DNA, the CDR3 is TGTGCCTGGAGTAGGGACCCAAGACCCCTCCACTTT. Protein sequence: CAWSRDPRPLHF.

The V gene is TRBV12-3 or TRBV12-4, the J gene TRBJ2-1; 8 bases are a match to TRBD2. The V segment lost 3 bases and the J segment 6 bases; nucleotides outside the gene matches: 13. The CDR3 runs 17 residues. The CDR3 reads CASSLSPGTSYSNEQFF. DNA for the CDR3: TGTGCCAGCAGTTTGAGTCCCGGGACTAGTTATTCCAATGAGCAGTTCTTC.

The CDR3 coding sequence is TGTGCCAGTAGTGCGGGAGTTGGCTACGAGCAGTACTTC. It is translated as CASSAGVGYEQYF. The chain carries TRBV19 and TRBJ2-7; TRBD2 aligns across 7 bases. The CDR3 loop spans 13 amino acids. The germline gives CDR1 LNHDA, CDR2 SQIVND (reference sequence). The ends lost 5 bases at V and 3 bases at J; junction bases unmatched: 4.

Many counts were recorded for this clonotype. A read error may account for a junction end that differs from germline. J is TRBJ1-3 and V is TRBV18; D gene unclear. The CDR3 loop spans 13 amino acids. The germline V gene has CDR1 KGHSH and CDR2 LQKENI. The CDR3, as DNA: TGCGCCAGCAGCTTGGACTCTGGAAACACCATATATTTT. Translating it yields CASSLDSGNTIYF.

This clonotype came up a few times. The chain carries TRBV28 and TRBJ1-5; TRBD1 might be the D (5 bases). Deletions cut 7 bases from V and 0 bases from J, with 16 bases between. This CDR3 spans 16 amino acids. Germline values: CDR1 MDHEN, CDR2 SYDVKM. As DNA, the CDR3 is TGTGCCAGCACCCCGTTGGGGGGTTATAGCAATCAGCCCCAGCATTTT. It yields the protein CASTPLGGYSNQPQHF.

This clonotype was counted many times. The V call is TRBV28, the J call TRBJ1-3; tentative D call: TRBD1 (6 bases). Germline V gives CDR1 MDHEN, CDR2 SYDVKM. The CDR3 extends over 14 amino acids. Trimming took 3 bases from V and 2 from J, leaving 8 bases between them. The CDR3: CASSFRTAGNTIYF. In DNA form, the CDR3 reads TGTGCCAGCAGTTTCAGGACAGCTGGAAACACCATATATTTT.

This chain joins TRBV6-2 or TRBV6-3 and TRBJ2-7; D call uncertain. Germline lookup yields CDR1 MNHEY and CDR2 SVGEGT. This CDR3 has 16 amino acids. Deletions cut 0 bases from V and 2 bases from J, with 14 bases between. The CDR3 reads CASSYSGGNQPYEQYF. The CDR3 DNA is TGTGCCAGCAGTTACTCGGGCGGAAACCAGCCCTACGAGCAGTACTTC.

This clonotype was detected ten times or more. The rearrangement links TRBV9 to TRBJ2-5; no firm D call. With 0 bases removed from V and 4 bases from J, the gap between germline ends came to 13 bases. Germline CDR1 and CDR2: SGDLS and YYNGEE. The CDR3 covers 15 residues. CDR3 DNA sequence: TGTGCCAGCAGCGTAGCTCTGACAACGGGAGAGACCCAGTACTTC. Its translation: CASSVALTTGETQYF.

This clonotype was detected ten times or more. V is TRBV12-5 and J is TRBJ2-7; the D is unclear. The CDR3 runs to 15 residues. Deletions cut 1 base from V and 2 bases from J, with 12 bases between. In germline, CDR1 is LGHNT, CDR2 FRNRAP. CDR3 nucleotide sequence: TGTGCTAGTGGTTTGGGACGAAGTAGGCCCTACGAGCAGTACTTC. Translated: CASGLGRSRPYEQYF. The complete variable domain, with remaining parts taken from reference TRBV12-5 and TRBJ2-7, reads DARVTQTPRHKVTEMGQEVTMRCQPILGHNTVFWYRQTMMQGLELLAYFRNRAPLDDSGMPKDRFSAEMPDATLATLKIQPSEPRDSAVYFCASGLGRSRPYEQYFGPGTRLTVT.

This clonotype has a count of ten or more. This sequence joins TRBV12-3 or TRBV12-4 and TRBJ1-1; 7 bases are a match to TRBD1. This CDR3 is 14 amino acids long. The J segment lost 1 base and the V segment lost 6 bases, leaving 5 bases of the junction unmatched. CDR3 nucleotide sequence: TGTGCCAGCAGGGCGGGACAGTCGAACACTGAAGCTTTCTTT. It encodes CASRAGQSNTEAFF.

The rearrangement links TRBV29-1 to TRBJ2-2; a possible D gene is TRBD1 (5 bases). The CDR3 length is 13 residues. V gave up 7 bases and J gave up 3 bases, with 12 bases separating them. Germline V CDR1 and CDR2: SQVTM, ANQGSEA. The CDR3 loop reads CSGQGQHTGELFF. The DNA of the CDR3 is TGCAGCGGGCAGGGTCAGCACACCGGGGAGCTGTTTTTT.